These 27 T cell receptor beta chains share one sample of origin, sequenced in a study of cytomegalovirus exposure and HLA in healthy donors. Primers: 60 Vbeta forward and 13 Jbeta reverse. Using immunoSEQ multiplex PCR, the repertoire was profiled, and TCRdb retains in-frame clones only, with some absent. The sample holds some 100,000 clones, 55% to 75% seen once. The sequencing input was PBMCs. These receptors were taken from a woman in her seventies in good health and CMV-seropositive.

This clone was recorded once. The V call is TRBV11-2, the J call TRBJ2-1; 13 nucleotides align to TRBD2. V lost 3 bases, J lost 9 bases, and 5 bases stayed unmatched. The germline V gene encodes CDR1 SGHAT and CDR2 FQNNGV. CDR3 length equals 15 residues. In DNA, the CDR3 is TGTGCCAGCAGCTTCACTAGCGGGGGGGAGGCTGAGCAGTTCTTC. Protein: CASSFTSGGEAEQFF.

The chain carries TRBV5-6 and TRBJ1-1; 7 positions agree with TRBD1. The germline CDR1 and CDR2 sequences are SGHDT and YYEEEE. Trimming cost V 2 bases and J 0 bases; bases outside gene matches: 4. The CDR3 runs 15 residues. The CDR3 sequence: CASSFSGTVNTEAFF. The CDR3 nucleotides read TGTGCCAGCAGCTTCTCCGGGACAGTGAACACTGAAGCTTTCTTT.

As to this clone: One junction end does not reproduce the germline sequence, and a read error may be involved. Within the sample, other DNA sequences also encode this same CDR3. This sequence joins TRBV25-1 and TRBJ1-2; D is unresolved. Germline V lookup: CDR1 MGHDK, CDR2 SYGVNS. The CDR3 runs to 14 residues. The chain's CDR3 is CASSKEAPNYGYTF. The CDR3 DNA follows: TGTGCTAGCAGTAAAGAGGCTCCTAACTATGGCTACACCTTC.

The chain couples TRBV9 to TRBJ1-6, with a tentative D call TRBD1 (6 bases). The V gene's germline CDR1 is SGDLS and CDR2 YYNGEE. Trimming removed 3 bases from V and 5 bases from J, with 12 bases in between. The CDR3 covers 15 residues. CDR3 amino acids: CASSARQDHNSPLHF. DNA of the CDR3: TGTGCCAGCAGCGCGCGACAGGACCATAATTCACCCCTCCACTTT.

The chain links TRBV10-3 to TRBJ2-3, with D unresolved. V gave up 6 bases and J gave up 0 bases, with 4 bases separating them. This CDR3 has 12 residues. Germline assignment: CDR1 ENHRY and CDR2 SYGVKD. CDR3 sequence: CAIRASTDTQYF. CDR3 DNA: TGTGCCATCAGGGCAAGCACAGATACGCAGTATTTT.

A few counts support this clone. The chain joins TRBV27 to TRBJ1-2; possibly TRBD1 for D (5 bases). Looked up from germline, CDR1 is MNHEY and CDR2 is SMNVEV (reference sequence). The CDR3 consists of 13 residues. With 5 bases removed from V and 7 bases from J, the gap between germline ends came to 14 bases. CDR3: CASSSRQWSGYTF. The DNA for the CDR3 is TGTGCCAGCAGTAGTCGACAGTGGAGTGGCTACACCTTC.

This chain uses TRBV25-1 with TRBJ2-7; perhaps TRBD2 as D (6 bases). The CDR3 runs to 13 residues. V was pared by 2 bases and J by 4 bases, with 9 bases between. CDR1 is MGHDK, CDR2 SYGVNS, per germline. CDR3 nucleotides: TGTGCCAGCAGTGAACAGGGAGGTTACGAGCAGTACTTC. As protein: CASSEQGGYEQYF.

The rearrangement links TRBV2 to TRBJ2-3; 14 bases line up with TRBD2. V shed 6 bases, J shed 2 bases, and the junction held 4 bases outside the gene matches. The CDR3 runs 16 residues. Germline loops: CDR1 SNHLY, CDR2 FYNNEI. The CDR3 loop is CASRGTSGRFTDTQYF. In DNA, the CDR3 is TGTGCCAGCAGAGGGACTAGCGGGAGATTCACAGATACGCAGTATTTT.

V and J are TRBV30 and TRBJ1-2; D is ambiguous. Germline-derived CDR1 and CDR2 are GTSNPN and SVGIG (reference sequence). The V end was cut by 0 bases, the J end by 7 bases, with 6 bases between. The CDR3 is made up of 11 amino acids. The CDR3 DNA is TGTGCCTGGAGTGTACTAGGTGGCTACACCTTC. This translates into CAWSVLGGYTF.

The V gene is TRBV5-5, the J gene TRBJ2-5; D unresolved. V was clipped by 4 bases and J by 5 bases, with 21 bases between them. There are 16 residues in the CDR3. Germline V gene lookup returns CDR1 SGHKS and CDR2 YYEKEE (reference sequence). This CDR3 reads CASSLQALSGFETQYF. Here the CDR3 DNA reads TGTGCCAGCAGCCTGCAAGCGCTGTCCGGGTTCGAGACCCAGTACTTC. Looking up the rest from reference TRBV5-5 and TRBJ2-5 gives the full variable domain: DAGVTQSPTHLIKTRGQQVTLRCSPISGHKSVSWYQQVLGQGPQFIFQYYEKEERGRGNFPDRFSARQFPNYSSELNVNALLLGDSALYLCASSLQALSGFETQYFGPGTRLLVL.

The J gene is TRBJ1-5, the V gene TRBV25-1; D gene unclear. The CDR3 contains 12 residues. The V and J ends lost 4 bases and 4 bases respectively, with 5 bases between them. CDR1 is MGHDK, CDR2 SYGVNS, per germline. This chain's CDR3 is CASSVANQPQHF. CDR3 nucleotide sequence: TGTGCCAGCAGTGTGGCAAATCAGCCCCAGCATTTT.

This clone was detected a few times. The CDR3 sequence: CASSEQGIGAFF. The CDR3 DNA reads TGTGCCAGCAGTGAACAGGGGATTGGAGCTTTCTTT. The rearrangement uses TRBV25-1 and TRBJ1-1; D possibly corresponds to TRBD1 (6 bases). Trimming stripped 2 bases from V and 10 bases from J, with 11 bases between. The V gene's germline CDR1 is MGHDK and CDR2 SYGVNS. This CDR3 has 12 amino acids.

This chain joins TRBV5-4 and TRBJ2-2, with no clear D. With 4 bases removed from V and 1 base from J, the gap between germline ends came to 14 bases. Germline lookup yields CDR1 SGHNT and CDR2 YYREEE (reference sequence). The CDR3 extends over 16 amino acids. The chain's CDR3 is CASSLPRLGNTGELFF. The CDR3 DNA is TGTGCCAGCAGCCTACCTAGGTTGGGGAACACCGGGGAGCTGTTTTTT.

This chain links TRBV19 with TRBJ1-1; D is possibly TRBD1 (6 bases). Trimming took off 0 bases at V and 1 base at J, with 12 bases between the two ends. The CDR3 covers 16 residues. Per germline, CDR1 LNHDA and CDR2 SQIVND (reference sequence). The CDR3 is CASSIERGWGNTEAFF. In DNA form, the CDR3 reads TGTGCCAGTAGTATAGAAAGGGGGTGGGGGAACACTGAAGCTTTCTTT.

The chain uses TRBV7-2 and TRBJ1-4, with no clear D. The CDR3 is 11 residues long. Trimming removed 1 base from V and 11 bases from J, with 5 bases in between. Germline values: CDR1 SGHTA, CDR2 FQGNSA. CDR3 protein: CASSLVGKLFF. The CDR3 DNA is TGTGCCAGCAGCTTAGTTGGCAAACTGTTTTTT.

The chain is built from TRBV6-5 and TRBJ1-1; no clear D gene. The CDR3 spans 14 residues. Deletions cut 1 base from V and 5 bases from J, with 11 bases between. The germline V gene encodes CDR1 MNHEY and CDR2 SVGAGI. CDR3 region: CASSYYGVATEAFF. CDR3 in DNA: TGTGCCAGCAGTTACTACGGGGTCGCGACTGAAGCTTTCTTT.

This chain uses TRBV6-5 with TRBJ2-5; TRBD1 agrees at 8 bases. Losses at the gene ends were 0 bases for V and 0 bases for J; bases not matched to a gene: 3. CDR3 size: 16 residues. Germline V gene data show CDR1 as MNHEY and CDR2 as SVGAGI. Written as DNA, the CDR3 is TGTGCCAGCAGTTACTCGACAGGGGACTACCAAGAGACCCAGTACTTC. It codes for CASSYSTGDYQETQYF.

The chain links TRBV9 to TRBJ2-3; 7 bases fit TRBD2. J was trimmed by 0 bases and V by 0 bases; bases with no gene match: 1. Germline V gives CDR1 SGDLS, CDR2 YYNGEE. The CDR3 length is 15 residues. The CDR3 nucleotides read TGTGCCAGCAGCGTAGAGGGACTAAGCACAGATACGCAGTATTTT. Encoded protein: CASSVEGLSTDTQYF.

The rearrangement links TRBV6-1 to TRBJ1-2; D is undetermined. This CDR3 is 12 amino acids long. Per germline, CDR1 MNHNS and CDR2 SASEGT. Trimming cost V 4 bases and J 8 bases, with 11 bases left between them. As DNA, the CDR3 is TGTGCCAGCAGTGTGACTGAATGGGGCTACACCTTC. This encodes CASSVTEWGYTF.

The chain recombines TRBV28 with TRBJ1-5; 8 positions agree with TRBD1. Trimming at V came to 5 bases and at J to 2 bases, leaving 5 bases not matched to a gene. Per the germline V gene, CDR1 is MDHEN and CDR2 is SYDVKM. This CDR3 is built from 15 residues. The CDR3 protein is CASSPQGDGNQPQHF. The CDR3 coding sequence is TGTGCCAGCAGTCCACAGGGGGATGGCAATCAGCCCCAGCATTTT.

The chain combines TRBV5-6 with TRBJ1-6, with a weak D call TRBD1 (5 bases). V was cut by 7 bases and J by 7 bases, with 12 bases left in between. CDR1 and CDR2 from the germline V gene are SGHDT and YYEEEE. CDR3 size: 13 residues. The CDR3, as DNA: TGTGCCAGCGTTAGAAGGGGAAATTCACCCCTCCACTTT. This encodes CASVRRGNSPLHF.

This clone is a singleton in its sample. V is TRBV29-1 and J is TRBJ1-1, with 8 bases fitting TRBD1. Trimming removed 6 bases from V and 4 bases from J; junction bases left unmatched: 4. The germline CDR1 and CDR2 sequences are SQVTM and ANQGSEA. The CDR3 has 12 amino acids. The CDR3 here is CSVDTGGTEAFF. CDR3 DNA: TGCAGCGTCGATACAGGGGGCACTGAAGCTTTCTTT.

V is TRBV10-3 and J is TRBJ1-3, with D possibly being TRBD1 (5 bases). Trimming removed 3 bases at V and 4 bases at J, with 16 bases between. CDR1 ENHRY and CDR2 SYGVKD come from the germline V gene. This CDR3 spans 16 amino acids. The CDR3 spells CAISEGTGLLGNTIYF. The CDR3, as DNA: TGTGCCATCAGTGAAGGAACAGGTCTATTAGGAAACACCATATATTTT.

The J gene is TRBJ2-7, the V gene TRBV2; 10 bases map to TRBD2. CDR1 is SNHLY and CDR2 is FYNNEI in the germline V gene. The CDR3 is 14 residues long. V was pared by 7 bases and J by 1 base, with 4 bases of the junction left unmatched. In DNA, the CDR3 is TGTGCCAGCATGGCTAGCGGGAGTTCCTACGAGCAGTACTTC. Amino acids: CASMASGSSYEQYF.

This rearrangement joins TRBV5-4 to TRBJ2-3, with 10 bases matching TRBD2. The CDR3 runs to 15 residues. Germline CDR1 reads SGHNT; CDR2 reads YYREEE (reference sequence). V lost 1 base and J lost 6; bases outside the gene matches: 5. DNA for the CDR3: TGTGCCAGCAGCTTGCTAGCGGGGGCGGGGGATACGCAGTATTTT. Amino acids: CASSLLAGAGDTQYF.

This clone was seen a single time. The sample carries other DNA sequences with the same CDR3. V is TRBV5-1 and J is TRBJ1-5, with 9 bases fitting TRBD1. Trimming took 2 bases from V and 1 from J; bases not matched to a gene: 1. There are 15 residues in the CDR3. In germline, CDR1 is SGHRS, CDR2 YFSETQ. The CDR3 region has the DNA TGCGCCAGCAGCTTACAGGGGGCGAGCAATCAGCCCCAGCATTTT. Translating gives CASSLQGASNQPQHF.

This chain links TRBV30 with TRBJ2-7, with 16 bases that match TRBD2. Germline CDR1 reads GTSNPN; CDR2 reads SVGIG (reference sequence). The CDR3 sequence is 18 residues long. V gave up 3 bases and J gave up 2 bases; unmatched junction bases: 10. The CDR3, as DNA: TGTGCCTGGAGCGGGGGACTAGCGGGGGGGCTAAACGCCTACGAGCAGTACTTC. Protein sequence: CAWSGGLAGGLNAYEQYF.